This T cell receptor (beta chain) stems from a study of cytomegalovirus exposure and HLA in healthy donors. The study's findings and limits: Analyzed later, most CMV-associated TCR beta chains appeared HLA-restricted. Later findings reportedly placed an Asian-associated ancestry cluster below the roughly 670-donor mean for N-insertions. Presence/absence analyses rested on an assumption that sequencing depth was roughly uniform across donors.

This clone has a single count. Its antigen remains unknown. In the PCR, 60 Vbeta and 13 Jbeta primers were used. Sequencing was performed with immunoSEQ multiplex PCR; in TCRdb, only in-frame clones are kept and a portion is missing. The sample consists of 180,000 or so clones, about 62% of them appearing once. CDR1 and CDR2 (germline): SGHRS, YFSETQ. Trimming took 1 base from V and 4 from J; bases not matched to a gene: 11. CDR3 length equals 17 residues. This receptor was identified in a man between 35 and 55 years old in good health and CMV-seronegative. Sequenced sample: PBMCs. This sequence joins TRBV5-1 and TRBJ2-1, with TRBD2 matching over 7 bases. The CDR3 nucleotides read TGCGCCAGCAGCTTGAGCGACGGGAGGCGCCTTTACAATGAGCAGTTCTTC. Translation: CASSLSDGRRLYNEQFF.